This T cell receptor (beta chain) originates from a study of T cell responses to AZD1222 COVID-19 vaccine. Background on the study: Second doses at about 4 or about 12 weeks were pooled.

This clone appeared once. Its specificity is unknown. The CDR3 has 17 amino acids. After removal of 7 bases from V and 2 bases from J, the junction contained 12 bases not matched to a gene. The germline V gene has CDR1 LNHDA and CDR2 SQIVND (reference sequence). The study, taken as a whole, reports: Reports indicate that nearly half of spike-specific TCRs are directed at unmutated variant regions. Regions 160-218 and 743-854 dominated among vaccine-associated CD4 TCRs spanning spike.

Assay used: immunoSEQ multiplex PCR; TCRdb lists only in-frame clones, some missing. There are fewer than 200,000 clones in the sample; around nine tenths occur only once, and 1.6% lies in the top ten. This specimen was peripheral blood, taken on day 0 of AZD1222 vaccination. The genes are TRBV19 and TRBJ1-5, with TRBD1 identical over 9 bases. The sequence was collected from an adult in good health. CDR3 nucleotides: TGTGCCAGTAAATCGGGACAGGGTTACGGCGGCAATCAGCCCCAGCATTTT. This codes for CASKSGQGYGGNQPQHF.